This T cell receptor (beta chain) emerged from a study of cytomegalovirus exposure and HLA in healthy donors. Study conclusions and caveats: Researchers reported in a later analysis that common viral pathogens appeared linked to several top clusters. Based on reports, TCR beta sequences accurately predicted HLA-A and HLA-B alleles for most subjects.

With 5 bases clipped from V and 4 bases from J, the junction kept 12 bases outside the gene matches. Germline V gives CDR1 LGHNA, CDR2 YNFKEQ. This CDR3 spans 19 amino acids. A note on this clone: Its specificity is unknown.

In the PCR, 60 Vbeta and 13 Jbeta primers were used. Profiling relied on immunoSEQ multiplex PCR, and the TCRdb table lists in-frame clones only, not all of them. The repertoire holds more than 100,000 clones, with about 70% as singletons. This receptor was identified in a woman aged 35 to 49 in good health and CMV-seronegative. The chain uses TRBV4-2 and TRBJ2-3, with 16 bases that match TRBD2. Sequences were obtained from PBMCs. CDR3: CASSTGLAGGLRNPDTQYF. The DNA of the CDR3 is TGTGCCAGCAGCACGGGACTAGCGGGGGGGCTTCGCAACCCAGATACGCAGTATTTT.